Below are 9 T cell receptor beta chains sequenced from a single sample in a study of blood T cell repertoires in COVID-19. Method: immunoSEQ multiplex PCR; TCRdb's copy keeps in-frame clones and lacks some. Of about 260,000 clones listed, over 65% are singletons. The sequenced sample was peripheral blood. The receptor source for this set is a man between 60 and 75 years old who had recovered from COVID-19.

The chain's CDR3 is CASSIGGGRKTGELFF. For the CDR3, the DNA is TGTGCCAGTAGTATAGGTGGGGGGAGGAAAACCGGGGAGCTGTTTTTT. This chain uses TRBV19 with TRBJ2-2; tentative D call: TRBD2 (6 bases). CDR3 length equals 16 residues. Trimming removed 1 base from V and 5 bases from J, with 14 bases in between. Germline CDR1 reads LNHDA; CDR2 reads SQIVND (reference sequence).

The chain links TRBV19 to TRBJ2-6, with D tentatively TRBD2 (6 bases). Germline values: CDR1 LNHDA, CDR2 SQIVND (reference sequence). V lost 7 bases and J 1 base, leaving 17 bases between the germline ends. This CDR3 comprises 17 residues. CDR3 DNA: TGTGCCAGTATAGGGACTTACGGCTCTTCTGGGGCCAACGTCCTGACTTTC. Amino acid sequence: CASIGTYGSSGANVLTF.

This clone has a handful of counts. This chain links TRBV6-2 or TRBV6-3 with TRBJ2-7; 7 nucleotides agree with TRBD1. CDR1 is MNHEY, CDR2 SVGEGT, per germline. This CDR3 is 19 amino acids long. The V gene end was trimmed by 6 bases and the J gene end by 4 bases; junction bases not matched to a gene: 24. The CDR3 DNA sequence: TGTGCCAGCAGCCCTGGCCGGCCGATTCCGGGACAGAGTTTTTACGAGCAGTACTTC. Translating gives CASSPGRPIPGQSFYEQYF.

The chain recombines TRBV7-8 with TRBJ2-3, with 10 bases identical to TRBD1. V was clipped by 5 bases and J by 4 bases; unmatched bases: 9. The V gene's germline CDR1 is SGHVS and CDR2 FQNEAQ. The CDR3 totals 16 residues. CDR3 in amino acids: CASSRDRGIWADTQYF. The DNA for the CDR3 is TGTGCCAGCAGCCGGGACAGGGGTATTTGGGCAGATACGCAGTATTTT. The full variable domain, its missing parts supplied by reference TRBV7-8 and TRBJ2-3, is GAGVSQSPRYKVAKRGQDVALRCDPISGHVSLFWYQQALGQGPEFLTYFQNEAQLDKSGLPSDRFFAERPEGSVSTLKIQRTQQEDSAVYLCASSRDRGIWADTQYFGPGTRLTVL.

CDR3 loop: CATSDPDRDEQFF. CDR3 bases: TGTGCCACCAGTGACCCTGACAGGGATGAGCAGTTCTTC. This chain joins TRBV24-1 and TRBJ2-1, with 7 bases fitting TRBD1. V lost 4 bases, J lost 8 bases, and 4 bases stayed unmatched. Per germline, CDR1 KGHDR and CDR2 SFDVKD. The CDR3 covers 13 residues.

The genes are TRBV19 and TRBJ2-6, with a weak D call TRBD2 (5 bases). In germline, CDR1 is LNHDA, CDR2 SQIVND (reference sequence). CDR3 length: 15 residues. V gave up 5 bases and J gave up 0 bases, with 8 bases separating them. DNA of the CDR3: TGTGCCAGTAGTTCGGCGGGCTCTGGGGCCAACGTCCTGACTTTC. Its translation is CASSSAGSGANVLTF.

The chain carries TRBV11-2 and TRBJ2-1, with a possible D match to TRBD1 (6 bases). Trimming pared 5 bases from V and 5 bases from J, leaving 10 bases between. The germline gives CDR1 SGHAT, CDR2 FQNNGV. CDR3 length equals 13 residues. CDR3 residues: CASSPPGDNEQFF. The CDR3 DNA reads TGTGCCAGCAGCCCACCAGGGGACAATGAGCAGTTCTTC.

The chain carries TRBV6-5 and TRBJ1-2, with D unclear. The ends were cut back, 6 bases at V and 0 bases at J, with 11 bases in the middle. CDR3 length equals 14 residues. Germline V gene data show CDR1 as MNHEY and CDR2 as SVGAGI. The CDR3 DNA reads TGTGCCAGCAGAAAAGGAGGGCCTAACTATGGCTACACCTTC. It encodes CASRKGGPNYGYTF.

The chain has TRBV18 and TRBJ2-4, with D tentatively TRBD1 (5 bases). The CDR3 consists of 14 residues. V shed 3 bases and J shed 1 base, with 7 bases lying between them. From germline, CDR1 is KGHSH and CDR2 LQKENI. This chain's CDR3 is CASSPTEAKNIQYF. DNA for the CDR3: TGTGCCAGCTCACCGACAGAGGCCAAAAACATTCAGTACTTC.